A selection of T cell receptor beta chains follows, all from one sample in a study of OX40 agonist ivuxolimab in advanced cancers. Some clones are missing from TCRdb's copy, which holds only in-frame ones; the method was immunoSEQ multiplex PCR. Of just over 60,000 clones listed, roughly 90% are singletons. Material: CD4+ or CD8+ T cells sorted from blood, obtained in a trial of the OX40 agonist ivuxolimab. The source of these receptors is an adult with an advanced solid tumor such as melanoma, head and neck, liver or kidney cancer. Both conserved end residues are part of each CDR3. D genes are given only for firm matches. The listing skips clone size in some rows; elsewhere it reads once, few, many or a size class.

CASRLAGGHTDTQYF,TRBD2,TRBV27,TRBJ2-3,-
CASSIAQGPTDTQYF,-,TRBV19,TRBJ2-3,-
CASSLEAGFGSKETQYF,-,TRBV5-1,TRBJ2-5,-
CASSRGVNRYTF,-,TRBV5-4,TRBJ1-2,-
CASSSGPGYGYTF,-,TRBV27,TRBJ1-2,-
CASSLGAPSFPDYEQYF,-,TRBV7-9,TRBJ2-7,-
CASSGPTGAGGYTF,TRBD1,TRBV5-4,TRBJ1-2,-
CASSPGLAGQTSYNEQFF,TRBD2,TRBV11-2,TRBJ2-1,-
CASSLGSNTEAFF,-,TRBV7-9,TRBJ1-1,-
CASSDHTSGSGPETQYF,TRBD2,TRBV6-4,TRBJ2-5,once
CASRRTGTFYNEQFF,-,TRBV7-2,TRBJ2-1,once
CASSLRVWQGIDYEQYF,-,TRBV7-2,TRBJ2-7,-
CASSYTKSGGLQETQYF,TRBD2,TRBV5-6,TRBJ2-5,-
CASSLAGGPGEQFF,TRBD2,TRBV10-1,TRBJ2-1,-
CASSYSGQGEQYF,-,TRBV6-6,TRBJ2-7,-
CASSLLGTVDTQYF,-,TRBV5-1,TRBJ2-3,-
CSVERSGNTQYF,-,TRBV29-1,TRBJ2-3,-
CASSTGAGNQPQHF,-,TRBV11-2,TRBJ1-5,-